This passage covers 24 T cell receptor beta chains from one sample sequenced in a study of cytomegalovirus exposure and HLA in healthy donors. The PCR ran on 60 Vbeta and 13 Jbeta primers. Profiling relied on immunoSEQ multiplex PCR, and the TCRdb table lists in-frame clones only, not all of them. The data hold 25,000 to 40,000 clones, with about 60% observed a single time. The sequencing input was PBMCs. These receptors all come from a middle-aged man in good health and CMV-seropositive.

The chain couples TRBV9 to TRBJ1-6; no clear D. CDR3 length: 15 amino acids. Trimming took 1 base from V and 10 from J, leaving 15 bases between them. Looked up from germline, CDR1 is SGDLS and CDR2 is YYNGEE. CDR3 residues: CASSVYPGMKSPLHF. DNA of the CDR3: TGTGCCAGCAGCGTATACCCGGGTATGAAATCACCCCTCCACTTT. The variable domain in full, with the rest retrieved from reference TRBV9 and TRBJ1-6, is DSGVTQTPKHLITATGQRVTLRCSPRSGDLSVYWYQQSLDQGLQFLIQYYNGEERAKGNILERFSAQQFPDLHSELNLSSLELGDSALYFCASSVYPGMKSPLHFGNGTRLTVT.

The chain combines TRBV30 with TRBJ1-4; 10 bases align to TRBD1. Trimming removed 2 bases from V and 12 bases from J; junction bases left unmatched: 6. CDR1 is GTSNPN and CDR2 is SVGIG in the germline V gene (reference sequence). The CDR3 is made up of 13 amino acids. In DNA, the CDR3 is TGTGCCTGGAGTCGGACAGGGGGAGTGGAACTGTTTTTT. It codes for CAWSRTGGVELFF.

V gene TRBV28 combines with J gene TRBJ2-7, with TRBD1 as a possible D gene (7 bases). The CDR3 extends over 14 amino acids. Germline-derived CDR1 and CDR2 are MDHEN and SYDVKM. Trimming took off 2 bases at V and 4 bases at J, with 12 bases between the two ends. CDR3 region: CASSLTGDLYEQYF. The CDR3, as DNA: TGTGCCAGCAGTTTAACAGGGGACTTATACGAGCAGTACTTC.

CDR3 nucleotides: TGCAGCGTTGTAAAGGGGGCCTCCTACGAGCAGTACTTC. Translated, it gives CSVVKGASYEQYF. This sequence joins TRBV29-1 and TRBJ2-7, with 7 bases matching TRBD1. The V gene end was trimmed by 4 bases and the J gene end by 0 bases; junction bases not matched to a gene: 3. The germline V gene has CDR1 SQVTM and CDR2 ANQGSEA. The CDR3 extends over 13 amino acids.

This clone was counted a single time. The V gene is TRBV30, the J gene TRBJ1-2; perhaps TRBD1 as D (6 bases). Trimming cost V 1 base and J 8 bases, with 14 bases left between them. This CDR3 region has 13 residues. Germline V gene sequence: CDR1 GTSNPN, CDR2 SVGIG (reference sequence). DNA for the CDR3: TGTGCCTGGAGTGGGGGGACAATAGGCGGCTACACCTTC. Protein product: CAWSGGTIGGYTF.

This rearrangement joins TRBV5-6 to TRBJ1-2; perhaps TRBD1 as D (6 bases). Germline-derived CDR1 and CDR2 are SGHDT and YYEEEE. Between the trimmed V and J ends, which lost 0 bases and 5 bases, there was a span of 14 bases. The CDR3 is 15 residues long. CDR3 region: CASSLGGSGQYGYTF. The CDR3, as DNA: TGTGCCAGCAGCTTGGGTGGGTCTGGACAGTATGGCTACACCTTC.

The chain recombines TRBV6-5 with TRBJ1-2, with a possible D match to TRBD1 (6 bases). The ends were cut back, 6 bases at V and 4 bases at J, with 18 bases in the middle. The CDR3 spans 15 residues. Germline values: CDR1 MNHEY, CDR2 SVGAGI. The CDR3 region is CASSLRGGGAYGYTF. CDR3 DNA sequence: TGTGCCAGCAGCCTGCGGGGGGGCGGCGCCTATGGCTACACCTTC.

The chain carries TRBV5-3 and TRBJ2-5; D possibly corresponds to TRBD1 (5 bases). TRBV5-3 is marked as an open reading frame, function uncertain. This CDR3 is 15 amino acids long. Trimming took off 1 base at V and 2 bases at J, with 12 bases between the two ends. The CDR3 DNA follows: TGTGCCAGAAGCTTGAATGAGAGACAGCAAGAGACCCAGTACTTC. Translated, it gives CARSLNERQQETQYF.

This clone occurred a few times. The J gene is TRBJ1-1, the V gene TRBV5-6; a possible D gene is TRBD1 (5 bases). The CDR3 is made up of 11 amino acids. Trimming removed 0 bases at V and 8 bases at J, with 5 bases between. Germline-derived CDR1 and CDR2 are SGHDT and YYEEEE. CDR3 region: CASSLDREAFF. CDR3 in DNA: TGTGCCAGCAGCTTGGACAGGGAAGCTTTCTTT.

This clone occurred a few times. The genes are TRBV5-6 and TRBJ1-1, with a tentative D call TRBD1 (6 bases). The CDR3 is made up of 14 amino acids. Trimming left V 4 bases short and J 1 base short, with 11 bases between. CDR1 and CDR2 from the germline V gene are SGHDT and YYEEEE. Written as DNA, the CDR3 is TGTGCCAGCAGCACGTGGGGGCGGAACACTGAAGCTTTCTTT. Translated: CASSTWGRNTEAFF.

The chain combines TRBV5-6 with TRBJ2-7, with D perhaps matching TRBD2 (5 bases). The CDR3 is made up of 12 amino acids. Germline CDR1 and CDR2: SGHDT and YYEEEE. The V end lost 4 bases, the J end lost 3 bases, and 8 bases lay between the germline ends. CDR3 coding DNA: TGTGCCAGCAGCGGAGGTGTCTACGAGCAGTACTTC. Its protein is CASSGGVYEQYF.

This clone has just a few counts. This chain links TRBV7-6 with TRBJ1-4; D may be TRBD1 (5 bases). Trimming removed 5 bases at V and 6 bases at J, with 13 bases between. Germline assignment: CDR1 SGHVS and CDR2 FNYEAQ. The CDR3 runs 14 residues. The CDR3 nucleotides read TGTGCCAGCAGCAGCACTGGCAGGGATGAAAAACTGTTTTTT. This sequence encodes CASSSTGRDEKLFF.

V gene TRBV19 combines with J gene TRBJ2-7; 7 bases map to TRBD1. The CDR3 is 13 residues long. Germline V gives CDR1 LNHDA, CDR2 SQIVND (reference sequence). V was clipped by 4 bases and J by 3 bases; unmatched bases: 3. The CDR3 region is CASSTGQNYEQYF. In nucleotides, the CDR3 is TGTGCCAGTAGTACGGGACAGAACTACGAGCAGTACTTC.

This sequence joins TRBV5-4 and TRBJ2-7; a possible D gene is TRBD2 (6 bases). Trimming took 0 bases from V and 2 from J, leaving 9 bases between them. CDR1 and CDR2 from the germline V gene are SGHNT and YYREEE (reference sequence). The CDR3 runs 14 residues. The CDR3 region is CASSLAGGTYEQYF. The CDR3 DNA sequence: TGTGCCAGCAGCTTGGCCGGAGGGACCTACGAGCAGTACTTC. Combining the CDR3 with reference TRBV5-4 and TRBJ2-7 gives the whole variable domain ETGVTQSPTHLIKTRGQQVTLRCSSQSGHNTVSWYQQALGQGPQFIFQYYREEENGRGNFPPRFSGLQFPNYSSELNVNALELDDSALYLCASSLAGGTYEQYFGPGTRLTVT.

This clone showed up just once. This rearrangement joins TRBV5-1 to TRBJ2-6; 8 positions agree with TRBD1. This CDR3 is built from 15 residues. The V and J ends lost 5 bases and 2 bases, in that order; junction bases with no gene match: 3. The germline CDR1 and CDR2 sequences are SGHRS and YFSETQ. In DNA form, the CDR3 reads TGCGCCAGCAGTTGGACAGGGACTGGGGCCAACGTCCTGACTTTC. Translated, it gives CASSWTGTGANVLTF.

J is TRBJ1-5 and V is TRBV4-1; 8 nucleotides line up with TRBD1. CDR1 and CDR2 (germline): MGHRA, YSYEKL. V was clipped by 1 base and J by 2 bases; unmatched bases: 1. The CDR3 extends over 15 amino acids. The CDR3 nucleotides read TGCGCCAGCAGCCAAGTGGGACAGGGCAATCAGCCCCAGCATTTT. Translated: CASSQVGQGNQPQHF.

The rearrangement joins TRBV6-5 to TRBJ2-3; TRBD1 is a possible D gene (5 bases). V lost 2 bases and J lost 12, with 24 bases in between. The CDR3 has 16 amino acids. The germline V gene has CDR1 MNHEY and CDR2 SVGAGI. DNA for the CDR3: TGTGCCAGCAGTTACGTCCCCTTAATGGGGCCCCTATACCAGTATTTT. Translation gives CASSYVPLMGPLYQYF.

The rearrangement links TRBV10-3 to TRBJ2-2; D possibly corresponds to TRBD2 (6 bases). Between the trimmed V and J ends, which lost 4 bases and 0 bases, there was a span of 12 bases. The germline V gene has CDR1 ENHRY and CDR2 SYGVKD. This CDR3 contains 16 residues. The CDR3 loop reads CAISVSSSANTGELFF. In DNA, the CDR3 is TGTGCCATCAGTGTTAGCTCTAGCGCGAACACCGGGGAGCTGTTTTTT.

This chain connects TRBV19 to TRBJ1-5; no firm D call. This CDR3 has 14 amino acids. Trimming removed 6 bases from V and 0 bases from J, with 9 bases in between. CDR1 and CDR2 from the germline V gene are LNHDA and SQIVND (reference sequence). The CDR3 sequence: CASRKPYSNQPQHF. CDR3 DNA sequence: TGTGCCAGTAGGAAGCCTTATAGCAATCAGCCCCAGCATTTT.

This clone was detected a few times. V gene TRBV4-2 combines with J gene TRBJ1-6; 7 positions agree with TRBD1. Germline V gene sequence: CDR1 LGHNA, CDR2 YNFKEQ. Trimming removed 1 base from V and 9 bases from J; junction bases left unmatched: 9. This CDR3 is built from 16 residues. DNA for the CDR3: TGTGCCAGCAGCCAAGGCCGGGACAGCCTTGGTTCACCCCTCCACTTT. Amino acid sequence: CASSQGRDSLGSPLHF.

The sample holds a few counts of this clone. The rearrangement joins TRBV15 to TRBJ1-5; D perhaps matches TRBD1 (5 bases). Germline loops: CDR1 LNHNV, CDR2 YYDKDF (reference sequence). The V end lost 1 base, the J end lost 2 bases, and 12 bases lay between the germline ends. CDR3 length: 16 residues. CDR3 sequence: CATSRGRGDGNQPQHF. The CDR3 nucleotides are TGTGCCACCAGCAGAGGCCGGGGGGATGGCAATCAGCCCCAGCATTTT.

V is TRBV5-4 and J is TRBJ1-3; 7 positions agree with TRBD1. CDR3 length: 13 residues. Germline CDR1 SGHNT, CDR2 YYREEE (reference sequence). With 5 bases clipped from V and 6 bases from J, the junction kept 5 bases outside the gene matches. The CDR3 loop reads CASRQGTANTIYF. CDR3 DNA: TGTGCCAGCAGACAAGGGACAGCAAACACCATATATTTT.

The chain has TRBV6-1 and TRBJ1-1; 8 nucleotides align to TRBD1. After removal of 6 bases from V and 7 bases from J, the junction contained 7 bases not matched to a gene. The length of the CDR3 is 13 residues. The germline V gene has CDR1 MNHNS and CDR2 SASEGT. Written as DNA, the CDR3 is TGTGCCAGCAGATACGACAGGGGAGGTGAAGCTTTCTTT. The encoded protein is CASRYDRGGEAFF.

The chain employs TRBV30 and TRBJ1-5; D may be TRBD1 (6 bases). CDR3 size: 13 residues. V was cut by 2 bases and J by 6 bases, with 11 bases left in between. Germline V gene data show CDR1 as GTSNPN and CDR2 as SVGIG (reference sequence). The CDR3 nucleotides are TGTGCCTGGAGTACAGGGACAACTCAGCCCCAGCATTTT. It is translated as CAWSTGTTQPQHF.